A selection of T cell receptor beta chains follows, all from one sample in a study of T-cell reconstitution after alpha-beta-depleted transplantation in children. TCRdb recomputed calls from the PCR reads with MiXCR, one row per CDR3 protein. The sample records some 640,000 distinct CDR3 sequences, around 17% being singletons. The specimen was PBMCs from the stem cell graft donor, collected from the stem cell graft. These TCRs come from a human donor who donated a stem cell graft to a child with acute myeloid leukemia. CDR3s include the opening cysteine and the closing phenylalanine or tryptophan. Each record gives: clone size, D gene, J gene, V gene, CDR3 protein, CDR3 DNA. The D gene is left open where the match is weak. For some rows the clone size is stated as once, few or many, or as a class when expanded; others skip it.

>few|NA|TRBJ2-2|TRBV7-2
CASSLVQVGTGELFF
TGTGCCAGCAGCTTAGTACAGGTCGGCACCGGGGAGCTGTTTTTT
>NA|NA|TRBJ1-2|TRBV5-1
CASSLGDSGPNYGYTF
TGCGCCAGCAGCTTGGGGGACTCGGGACCTAACTATGGCTACACCTTC
>many|TRBD2|TRBJ2-3|TRBV20-1
CSASLLRGITDTQYF
TGCAGTGCTAGCCTCTTGCGGGGGATTACAGATACGCAGTATTTT
>NA|NA|TRBJ2-6|TRBV11-2
CASSRSATGANVLTF
TGTGCCAGCAGCCGGAGCGCGACTGGGGCCAACGTCCTGACTTTC
>NA|TRBD2|TRBJ2-1|TRBV7-3
CASSLAGGEYDQFF
TGTGCCAGCAGCTTGGCGGGGGGAGAATATGACCAGTTCTTC
>NA|TRBD2|TRBJ2-3|TRBV5-1
CASSPRTSGVSDTQYF
TGCGCCAGCAGCCCCAGGACTAGCGGGGTCTCAGATACGCAGTATTTT
>many|NA|TRBJ1-3|TRBV7-2
CASSRSRGSGNTIYF
TGTGCCAGCAGCCGAAGTAGGGGTTCTGGAAACACCATATATTTT
>many|NA|TRBJ2-3|TRBV20-1
CSAAGGADTQYF
TGCAGTGCGGCCGGGGGAGCAGATACGCAGTATTTT
>NA|TRBD1|TRBJ2-1|TRBV12-3/TRBV12-4
CASSLKRTGTYNEQFF
TGTGCCAGCAGTTTGAAGAGGACAGGGACCTACAATGAGCAGTTCTTC
>many|NA|TRBJ2-1|TRBV5-4
CASRLEALDEQFF
TGTGCCAGCCGCTTAGAGGCCCTAGATGAGCAGTTCTTC
>few|NA|TRBJ2-3|TRBV28
CASSESTITDTQYF
TGTGCCAGCAGTGAATCGACCATTACAGATACGCAGTATTTT
>NA|NA|TRBJ1-5|TRBV21-1
CASSNGCKGPGRAQHF
TGTGCCAGCAGCAACGGGTGTAAAGGGCCCGGTCGGGCCCAGCATTTT
>NA|TRBD1|TRBJ2-3|TRBV7-2
CASSPDRGRTDTQYF
TGTGCCAGCAGCCCTGACAGGGGGCGCACAGATACGCAGTATTTT
>many|NA|TRBJ2-1|TRBV20-1
CSATSGRDEQFF
TGCAGTGCTACAAGCGGGCGCGATGAGCAGTTCTTC
>few|TRBD1|TRBJ2-3|TRBV5-1
CASRIGTGRTDTQYF
TGCGCCAGCAGGATCGGGACAGGCCGCACAGATACGCAGTATTTT
>few|NA|TRBJ1-2|TRBV20-1
CSARVTGKRGYTF
TGCAGTGCTAGAGTCACAGGGAAAAGGGGCTACACCTTC
>many|TRBD2|TRBJ2-2|TRBV15
CATSIPLRTSGSYTGELFF
TGTGCCACCAGCATCCCCCTCAGGACTAGCGGGTCCTACACCGGGGAGCTGTTTTTT
>many|NA|TRBJ1-1|TRBV20-1
CSARGGGLTEAFF
TGCAGTGCTAGAGGGGGGGGCCTCACTGAAGCTTTCTTT
>many|NA|TRBJ2-1|TRBV6-1
CASGGQGNNEQFF
TGTGCCAGCGGAGGGCAGGGGAATAATGAGCAGTTCTTC
>NA|NA|TRBJ2-3|TRBV10-3
CAISDRQGTDTQYF
TGTGCCATCAGTGACCGACAGGGCACAGATACGCAGTATTTT
>NA|TRBD1|TRBJ2-3|TRBV25-1
CASSEPRGYTDTQYF
TGTGCCAGCAGTGAACCCAGGGGGTACACAGATACGCAGTATTTT
>NA|TRBD1|TRBJ2-7|TRBV4-3
CASSQEIPGTGGSEQYF
TGCGCCAGCAGCCAAGAAATACCCGGGACAGGGGGCAGCGAGCAGTACTTC
>NA|NA|TRBJ2-5|TRBV7-6
CASSYGTEETQYF
TGTGCCAGCAGCTATGGGACGGAAGAGACCCAGTACTTC
>NA|NA|TRBJ1-2|TRBV4-1
CASSQDRTLPYGYTF
TGCGCCAGCAGCCAAGATCGCACCCTCCCCTATGGCTACACCTTC
>few|NA|TRBJ2-2|TRBV20-1
CSASVVNTGELFF
TGCAGTGCTAGCGTGGTGAACACCGGGGAGCTGTTTTTT
>few|NA|TRBJ2-3|TRBV5-4
CASSLGARGGTDTQYF
TGTGCCAGCAGCTTGGGGGCCCGAGGCGGCACAGATACGCAGTATTTT
>few|NA|TRBJ2-5|TRBV7-9
CASSFSRAAVALETQYF
TGTGCCAGCAGCTTTTCCCGGGCCGCTGTGGCCCTTGAGACCCAGTACTTC
>NA|TRBD2|TRBJ2-3|TRBV7-8
CASSLLAGVGTDTQYF
TGTGCCAGCAGCTTACTAGCGGGGGTAGGCACAGATACGCAGTATTTT
>NA|NA|TRBJ1-2|TRBV4-3
CASSQEGGRGGYTF
TGCGCCAGCAGCCAAGAAGGAGGGCGGGGCGGCTACACCTTC
>NA|NA|TRBJ2-6|TRBV5-1
CASSFWQGRSGANVLTF
TGCGCCAGCAGCTTCTGGCAGGGACGCTCTGGGGCCAACGTCCTGACTTTC
>NA|NA|TRBJ2-3|TRBV27
CASSLNYLGDTQYF
TGTGCCAGCAGTTTGAATTATCTGGGAGATACGCAGTATTTT
>NA|TRBD2|TRBJ2-3|TRBV7-2
CASSFYSGGSTHTQYF
TGTGCCAGCAGCTTCTATAGCGGGGGGAGCACACATACGCAGTATTTT
>NA|TRBD1|TRBJ1-5|TRBV12-3/TRBV12-4
CASSSRDRGSNQPQHF
TGTGCCAGCAGCTCCCGGGACAGGGGATCCAATCAGCCCCAGCATTTT
>NA|NA|TRBJ1-4|TRBV7-9
CASRPAGDELFF
TGTGCCAGCAGGCCCGCAGGGGATGAGCTGTTTTTT
>NA|NA|TRBJ1-2|TRBV6-2/TRBV6-3
CASSYSGGRNGYTF
TGTGCCAGCAGTTACTCAGGGGGGCGCAATGGCTACACCTTC
>many|NA|TRBJ2-3|TRBV20-1
CSANPQRGTDTQYF
TGCAGTGCTAATCCCCAAAGGGGCACAGATACGCAGTATTTT
>NA|NA|TRBJ1-5|TRBV15
CATSSRTSNQPQHF
TGTGCCACCAGCTCGCGGACGAGCAATCAGCCCCAGCATTTT
>NA|NA|TRBJ2-3|TRBV18
CASSPLATGAITDTQYF
TGTGCCAGCTCACCCCTCGCTACGGGGGCCATCACAGATACGCAGTATTTT
>few|NA|TRBJ2-5|TRBV13
CASSLSSAGPGETQYF
TGTGCCAGCAGCTTATCCTCTGCGGGGCCGGGGGAGACCCAGTACTTC
>few|NA|TRBJ2-6|TRBV12-3/TRBV12-4
CASSLPDSGANVLTF
TGTGCCAGCAGTTTACCAGACTCTGGGGCCAACGTCCTGACTTTC
>NA|NA|TRBJ1-5|TRBV18
CASSPGQSNKPQHF
TGTGCCAGCTCACCTGGCCAGTCCAATAAGCCCCAGCATTTT
>NA|NA|TRBJ2-1|TRBV6-1
CASSEFGEQFF
TGTGCCAGCAGTGAATTCGGTGAGCAGTTCTTC
>NA|TRBD1|TRBJ1-1|TRBV6-2/TRBV6-3
CASSDPRQGRWPEAFF
TGTGCCAGCAGTGATCCGAGACAGGGAAGATGGCCTGAAGCTTTCTTT
>few|NA|TRBJ2-7|TRBV27
CASRTGGTGNYEQYF
TGTGCCAGCAGAACCGGGGGGACAGGTAACTACGAGCAGTACTTC
>many|NA|TRBJ1-2|TRBV29-1
CSVEKGTGYTF
TGCAGCGTTGAGAAGGGGACTGGCTACACCTTC
>many|TRBD1|TRBJ2-3|TRBV29-1
CSADPGGYADTQYF
TGCAGCGCCGACCCAGGGGGTTATGCAGATACGCAGTATTTT
>few|NA|TRBJ2-2|TRBV11-1
CASSPVLRQAISNTGELFF
TGTGCCAGCAGCCCCGTTTTACGACAGGCGATATCGAACACCGGGGAGCTGTTTTTT
>NA|TRBD1|TRBJ2-7|TRBV20-1
CSARRDRPPYEQYF
TGCAGTGCTAGAAGGGACAGACCTCCCTACGAGCAGTACTTC
>many|TRBD2|TRBJ2-1|TRBV24-1
CATSDFPTSGNEQFF
TGTGCCACCAGTGATTTCCCGACTAGCGGCAATGAGCAGTTCTTC
>few|TRBD2|TRBJ2-7|TRBV13
CASSPYGSGGSYEQYF
TGTGCCAGCAGCCCTTACGGGAGCGGGGGGTCCTACGAGCAGTACTTC
>NA|TRBD2|TRBJ2-5|TRBV10-1
CASSREGETQYF
TGCGCCAGCAGCAGGGAGGGAGAGACCCAGTACTTC
>many|NA|TRBJ2-1|TRBV5-1
CASSLGGRSNEQFF
TGCGCCAGCAGCTTGGGAGGGAGGAGCAATGAGCAGTTCTTC
>NA|NA|TRBJ2-3|TRBV4-1
CASSHAPSGAFTDTQYF
TGCGCCAGCAGCCACGCCCCATCAGGGGCATTCACAGATACGCAGTATTTT
>NA|TRBD1|TRBJ2-1|TRBV5-4
CASSGTGYYNEQFF
TGTGCCAGCAGCGGGACAGGGTACTACAATGAGCAGTTCTTC
>NA|TRBD2|TRBJ2-5|TRBV15
CATSTGLAGVETQYF
TGTGCCACCAGCACGGGACTAGCGGGGGTAGAGACCCAGTACTTC
>once|TRBD1|TRBJ1-1|TRBV18
CASSPLAGQITRGNTEAFF
TGTGCCAGCTCACCACTGGCGGGACAGATAACCCGAGGGAACACTGAAGCTTTCTTT
>many|NA|TRBJ2-1|TRBV20-1
CSALKDSYNEQFF
TGCAGTGCTCTCAAGGACAGTTACAATGAGCAGTTCTTC
>many|NA|TRBJ1-1|TRBV12-3/TRBV12-4
CASSSQDRLFTEAFF
TGTGCCAGCAGTTCCCAGGACAGACTGTTCACTGAAGCTTTCTTT
>NA|TRBD2|TRBJ2-1|TRBV24-1
CATSDLVAGGQNEQFF
TGTGCCACCAGTGATTTGGTGGCGGGGGGGCAGAATGAGCAGTTCTTC
>many|NA|TRBJ2-1|TRBV7-2
CASSTGQIYNEQFF
TGTGCCAGCAGCACCGGACAGATCTACAATGAGCAGTTCTTC